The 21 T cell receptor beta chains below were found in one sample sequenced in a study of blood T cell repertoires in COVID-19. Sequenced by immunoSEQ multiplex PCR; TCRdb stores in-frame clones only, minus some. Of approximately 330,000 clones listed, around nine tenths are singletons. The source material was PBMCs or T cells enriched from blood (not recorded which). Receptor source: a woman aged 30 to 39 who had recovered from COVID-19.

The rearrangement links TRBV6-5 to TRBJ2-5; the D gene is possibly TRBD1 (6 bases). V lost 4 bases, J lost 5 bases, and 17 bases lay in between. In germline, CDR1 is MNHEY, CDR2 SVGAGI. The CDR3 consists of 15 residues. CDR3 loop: CASSFRQVMAETQYF. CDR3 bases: TGTGCCAGCAGTTTTCGACAGGTTATGGCTGAGACCCAGTACTTC.

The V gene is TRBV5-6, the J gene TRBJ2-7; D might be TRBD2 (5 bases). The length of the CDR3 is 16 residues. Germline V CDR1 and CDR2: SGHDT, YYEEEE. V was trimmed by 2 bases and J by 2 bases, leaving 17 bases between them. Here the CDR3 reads CASSFGMGQVAYEQYF. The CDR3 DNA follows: TGTGCCAGCAGCTTCGGGATGGGCCAGGTGGCCTACGAGCAGTACTTC.

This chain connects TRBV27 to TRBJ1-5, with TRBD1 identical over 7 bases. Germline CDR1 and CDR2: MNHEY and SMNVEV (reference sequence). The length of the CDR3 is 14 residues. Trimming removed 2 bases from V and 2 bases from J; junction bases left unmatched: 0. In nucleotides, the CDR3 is TGTGCCAGCAGTTTAACAGGGGGCAATCAGCCCCAGCATTTT. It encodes CASSLTGGNQPQHF.

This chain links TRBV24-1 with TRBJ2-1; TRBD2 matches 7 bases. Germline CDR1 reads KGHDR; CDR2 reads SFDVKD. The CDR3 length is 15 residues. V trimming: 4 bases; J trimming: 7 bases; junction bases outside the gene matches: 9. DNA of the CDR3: TGTGCCACCAGTGACCCCACGGGCGGGAGAAATGAGCAGTTCTTC. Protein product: CATSDPTGGRNEQFF.

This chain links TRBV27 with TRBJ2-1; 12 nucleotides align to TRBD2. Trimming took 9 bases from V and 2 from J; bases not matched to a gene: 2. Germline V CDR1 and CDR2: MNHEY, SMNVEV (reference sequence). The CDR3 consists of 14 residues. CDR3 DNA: TGTGCCAGTCTAGCGGGAGGGCCCTACAATGAGCAGTTCTTC. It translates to CASLAGGPYNEQFF.

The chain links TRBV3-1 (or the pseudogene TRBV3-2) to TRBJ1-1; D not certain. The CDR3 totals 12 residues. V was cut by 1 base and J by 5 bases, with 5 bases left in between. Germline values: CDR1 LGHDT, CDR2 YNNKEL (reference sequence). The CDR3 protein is CASSQAGTEAFF. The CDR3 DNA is TGTGCCAGCAGCCAAGCCGGGACTGAAGCTTTCTTT.

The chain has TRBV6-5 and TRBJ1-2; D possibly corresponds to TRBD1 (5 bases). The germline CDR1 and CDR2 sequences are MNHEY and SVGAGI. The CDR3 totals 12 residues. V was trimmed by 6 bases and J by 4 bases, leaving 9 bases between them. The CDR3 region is CASSRASYGYTF. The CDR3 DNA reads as TGTGCCAGCAGCAGGGCATCCTATGGCTACACCTTC.

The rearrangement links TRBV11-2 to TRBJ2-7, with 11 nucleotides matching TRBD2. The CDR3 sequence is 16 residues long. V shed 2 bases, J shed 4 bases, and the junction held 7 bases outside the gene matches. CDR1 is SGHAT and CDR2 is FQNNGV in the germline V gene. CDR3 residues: CASSLSVTSGMYEQYF. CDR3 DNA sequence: TGTGCCAGCAGCTTAAGTGTGACTAGCGGGATGTACGAGCAGTACTTC.

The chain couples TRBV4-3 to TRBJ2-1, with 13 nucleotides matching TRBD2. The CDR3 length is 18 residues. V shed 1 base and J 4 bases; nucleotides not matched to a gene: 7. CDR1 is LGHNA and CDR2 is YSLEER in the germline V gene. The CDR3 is CASSQALPGLAGYNEQFF. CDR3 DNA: TGCGCCAGCAGCCAAGCTCTCCCGGGACTAGCGGGGTACAATGAGCAGTTCTTC.

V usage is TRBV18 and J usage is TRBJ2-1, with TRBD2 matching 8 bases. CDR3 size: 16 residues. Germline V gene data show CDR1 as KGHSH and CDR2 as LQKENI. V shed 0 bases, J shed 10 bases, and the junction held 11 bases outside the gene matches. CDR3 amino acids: CASSPPNSGTGFEQFF. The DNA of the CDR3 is TGTGCCAGCTCACCACCGAATAGCGGGACCGGATTCGAGCAGTTCTTC.

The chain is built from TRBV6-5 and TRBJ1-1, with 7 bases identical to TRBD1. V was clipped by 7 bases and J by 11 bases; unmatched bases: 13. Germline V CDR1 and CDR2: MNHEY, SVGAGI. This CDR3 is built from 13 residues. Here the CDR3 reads CASISPGQLGAFF. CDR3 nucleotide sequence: TGTGCCAGCATTTCTCCGGGACAGCTAGGTGCTTTCTTT.

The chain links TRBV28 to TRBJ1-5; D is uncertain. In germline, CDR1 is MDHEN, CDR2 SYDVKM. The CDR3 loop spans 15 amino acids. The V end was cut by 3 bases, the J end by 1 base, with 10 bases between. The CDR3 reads CASSFGSSSNQPQHF. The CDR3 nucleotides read TGTGCCAGCAGTTTCGGGTCTTCGAGCAATCAGCCCCAGCATTTT. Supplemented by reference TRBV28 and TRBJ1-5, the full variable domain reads DVKVTQSSRYLVKRTGEKVFLECVQDMDHENMFWYRQDPGLGLRLIYFSYDVKMKEKGDIPEGYSVSREKKERFSLILESASTNQTSMYLCASSFGSSSNQPQHFGDGTRLSIL.

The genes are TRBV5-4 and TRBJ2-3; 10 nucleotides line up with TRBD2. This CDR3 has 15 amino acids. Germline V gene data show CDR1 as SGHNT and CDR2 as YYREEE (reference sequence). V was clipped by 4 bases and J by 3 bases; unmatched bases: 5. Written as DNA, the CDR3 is TGTGCCAGCAGCAGAACACTAGCGGGGACAGATACGCAGTATTTT. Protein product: CASSRTLAGTDTQYF.

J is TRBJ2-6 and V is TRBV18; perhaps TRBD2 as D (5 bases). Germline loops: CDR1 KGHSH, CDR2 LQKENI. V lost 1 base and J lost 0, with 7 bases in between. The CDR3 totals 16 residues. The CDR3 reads CASSPREYSGANVLTF. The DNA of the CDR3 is TGTGCCAGCTCACCACGGGAGTACTCTGGGGCCAACGTCCTGACTTTC.

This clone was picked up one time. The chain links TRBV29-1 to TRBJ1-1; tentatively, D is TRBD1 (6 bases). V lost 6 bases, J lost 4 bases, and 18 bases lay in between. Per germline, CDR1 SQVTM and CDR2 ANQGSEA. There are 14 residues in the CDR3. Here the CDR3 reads CSVTTGNDGTEAFF. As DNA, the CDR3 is TGCAGCGTGACAACAGGGAACGATGGCACTGAAGCTTTCTTT.

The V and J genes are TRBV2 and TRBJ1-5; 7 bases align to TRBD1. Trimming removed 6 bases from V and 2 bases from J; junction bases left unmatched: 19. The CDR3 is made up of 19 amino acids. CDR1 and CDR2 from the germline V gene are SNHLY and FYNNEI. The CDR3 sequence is CASSHHSGTGEEGNQPQHF. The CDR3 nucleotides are TGTGCCAGCAGCCACCACTCGGGAACAGGGGAGGAAGGCAATCAGCCCCAGCATTTT.

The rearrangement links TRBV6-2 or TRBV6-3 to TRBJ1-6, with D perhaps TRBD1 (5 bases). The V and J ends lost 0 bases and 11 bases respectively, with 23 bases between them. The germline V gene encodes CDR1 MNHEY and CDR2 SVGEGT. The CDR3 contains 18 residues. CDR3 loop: CASSYSTPGTSGFAPLHF. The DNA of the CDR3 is TGTGCCAGCAGTTACTCGACGCCTGGGACCAGCGGGTTTGCACCCCTCCACTTT.

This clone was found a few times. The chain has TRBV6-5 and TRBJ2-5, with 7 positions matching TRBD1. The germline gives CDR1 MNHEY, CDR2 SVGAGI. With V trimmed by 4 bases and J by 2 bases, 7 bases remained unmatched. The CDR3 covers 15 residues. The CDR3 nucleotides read TGTGCCAGCAGTTTCCTCGGACAGGAGCAAGAGACCCAGTACTTC. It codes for CASSFLGQEQETQYF.

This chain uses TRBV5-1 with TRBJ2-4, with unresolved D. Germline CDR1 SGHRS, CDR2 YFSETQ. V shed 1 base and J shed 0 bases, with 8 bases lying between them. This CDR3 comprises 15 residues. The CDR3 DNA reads TGCGCCAGCAGCTTGTCAGACTTAGCCAAAAACATTCAGTACTTC. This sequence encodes CASSLSDLAKNIQYF.

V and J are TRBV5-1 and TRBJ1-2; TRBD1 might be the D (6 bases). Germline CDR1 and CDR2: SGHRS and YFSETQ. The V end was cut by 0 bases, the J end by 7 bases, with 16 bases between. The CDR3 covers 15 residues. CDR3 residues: CASSLASGGPVGYTF. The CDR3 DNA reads TGCGCCAGCAGCTTGGCCTCGGGGGGCCCTGTTGGCTACACCTTC.

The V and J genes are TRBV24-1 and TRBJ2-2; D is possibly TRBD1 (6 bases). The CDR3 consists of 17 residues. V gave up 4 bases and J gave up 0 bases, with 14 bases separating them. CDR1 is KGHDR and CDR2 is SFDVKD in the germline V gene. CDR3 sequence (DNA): TGTGCCACCAGTGACCCCAACAGGGACGCGAACACCGGGGAGCTGTTTTTT. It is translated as CATSDPNRDANTGELFF.